This T cell receptor (beta chain) was sequenced in a study of beta chain features in type 1 diabetes. This CDR3 has 10 amino acids. The V end lost 5 bases, the J end lost 8 bases, and 6 bases lay between the germline ends. The germline CDR1 and CDR2 sequences are MRHNA and SNTAGT. Expressed TCRB transcripts got sequenced, as all isolated RNA was reverse transcribed. This table comes from immunoSEQ multiplex PCR, and its TCRdb copy is limited to in-frame clones, with some not included. The table includes 300,000 to 400,000 clones, roughly 13% detected once. The sequenced material came from naive CD4+ T cells from blood. This receptor was taken from a man aged 18 to 29 in good health. V gene TRBV6-4 combines with J gene TRBJ1-1; the D is unclear. CDR3 protein: CASSIVEAFF. The CDR3 DNA follows: TGTGCCAGCAGTATTGTAGAAGCTTTCTTT.